A selection of T cell receptor beta chains follows, all from one sample in a study of T cells after yellow fever vaccination. One entry per CDR3 protein results from TCRdb running MiXCR on the 5' RACE reads. The sample has about 400,000 distinct CDR3 sequences, approximately 10% seen once; the top ten hold around 19%. The specimen was PBMCs, collected on the day of the first yellow fever vaccination. These receptor sequences come from a man aged 18-30 years who received the YFV17D yellow fever vaccine. Both conserved end residues are part of each CDR3. A D gene is named only where the DNA matches it firmly. Expanded clones get a size class; other rows say once, few or many, or leave the size out.

>few|TRBD2|TRBV5-1|TRBJ2-6
TGCGCCAGCAGCTTGGAAGGCGGGGGAGGGGCCAACGTCCTGACTTTC
CASSLEGGGGANVLTF
>-|-|TRBV27|TRBJ2-7
TGTGCCAGCAGTCCGCCAGAAGGGCGGGGGCAGTCCTACGAGCAGTACTTC
CASSPPEGRGQSYEQYF
>many|-|TRBV5-1|TRBJ2-1
TGCGCCAGCAGCCTTAGAGATTACAGGGTAACTTATGATGAGCAGTTCTTC
CASSLRDYRVTYDEQFF
>few|-|TRBV7-2|TRBJ2-1
TGTGCCAGCAGTGGTACAGGGCATAATGAGCAGTTCTTC
CASSGTGHNEQFF
>few|-|TRBV20-1|TRBJ2-2
TGCAGTGTCTTTTGGGGGGGGGCAATTGGCGGGGAGCTGTTTTTT
CSVFWGGAIGGELFF
>-|-|TRBV6-2/TRBV6-3|TRBJ1-5
TGTGCCAGCAGTTTAAGGGCCCTTGGTCAGCCCCAGCATTTT
CASSLRALGQPQHF
>-|-|TRBV4-1|TRBJ1-2
TGCGCCAGCAGCCAAGCCTCGAGGAATGGCTACACCTTC
CASSQASRNGYTF
>few|-|TRBV18|TRBJ2-7
TGTGCCAGCTCACCAAGGCAGGGAGAAGACGAGCAGTACTTC
CASSPRQGEDEQYF
>many|-|TRBV15|TRBJ2-4
TGTGCCACCAGCAGAGATAAGTTGGGACACCCGGGGGACATTCAGTACTTC
CATSRDKLGHPGDIQYF
>few|TRBD2|TRBV12-3/TRBV12-4|TRBJ2-3
TGTGCCAGCAGTCCTCCGGGACTAGCGGGGGGAACAGATACGCAGTATTTT
CASSPPGLAGGTDTQYF
>-|-|TRBV9|TRBJ1-1
TGTGCCAGCAGCGTAGTCGAGTCACCGAACACTGAAGCTTTCTTT
CASSVVESPNTEAFF
>few|TRBD2|TRBV4-1|TRBJ2-5
TGCGCCAGCAGCCAACCTACTAGCGGGGGGAGAGAGACCCAGTACTTC
CASSQPTSGGRETQYF
>many|-|TRBV11-2|TRBJ2-1
TGTGCCAGCAGCTTTGTGCGGTCTTCAAAGCACAATGAGCAGTTCTTC
CASSFVRSSKHNEQFF
>many|-|TRBV4-1|TRBJ1-6
TGCGCCAGCAGCCAAACACCGACAGTAATCTGGTTCGGTTCACCCCTCCACTTT
CASSQTPTVIWFGSPLHF
>few|-|TRBV18|TRBJ1-2
TGTGCCAGCTCACCAGGAGTTAACTATGGCTACACCTTC
CASSPGVNYGYTF
>few|-|TRBV2|TRBJ2-7
TGTGCCAGCAGTGGACGGAACTACGAGCAGTACTTC
CASSGRNYEQYF
>many|-|TRBV11-1|TRBJ1-2
TGTGCCAGCAGCTCCCTCAGGGACACTAACTATGGCTACACCTTC
CASSSLRDTNYGYTF
>few|-|TRBV7-2|TRBJ1-6
TGTGCCAGCAGCTTAGCGCTGACCACGAGTAATTCACCCCTCCACTTT
CASSLALTTSNSPLHF
>-|TRBD1|TRBV15|TRBJ2-3
TGTGCCACCAGCACCTGGGACAGGGATAGTACAGATACGCAGTATTTT
CATSTWDRDSTDTQYF
>-|-|TRBV18|TRBJ2-6
TGTGCCAGCTCACTGACGGACAGCAACGCCCTGACTTTC
CASSLTDSNALTF
>few|-|TRBV20-1|TRBJ2-5
TGCAGCGACTCGCCTTTGGGGGGGCGGGAGACCCAGTACTTC
CSDSPLGGRETQYF
>few|-|TRBV19|TRBJ2-7
TGTGCCAGTAGTAGAAAGGCGGTCGGGCTCCTCGAGCAGTACTTC
CASSRKAVGLLEQYF
>many|-|TRBV6-6|TRBJ2-2
TGTGCCAGCAGCCCGTGGCCCACCGGGGAGCTGTTTTTT
CASSPWPTGELFF
>few|TRBD1|TRBV7-9|TRBJ2-2
TGTGCCAGCAGCCTGAGGGGGACAGGAAGTCCCGGGGAGCTGTTTTTT
CASSLRGTGSPGELFF
>few|-|TRBV23-1|TRBJ2-6
TGCGCCAGCAGCCCAATCGGCCCAAGTGTCTACGGCCTAGTGAGCTCTGGGGCCAACGTCCTGACTTTC
CASSPIGPSVYGLVSSGANVLTF
>-|TRBD1|TRBV20-1|TRBJ2-3
TGCAGAGCCAGGGGGAGCACAGATACGCAGTATTTT
CRARGSTDTQYF
>-|-|TRBV6-1|TRBJ2-3
TGTGCCACCTCGACAGTACGCGCAGATACGCAGTATTTT
CATSTVRADTQYF
>few|-|TRBV5-1|TRBJ1-5
TGCGCCAGCAGCTTGGGACAGAATAGCAATCAGCCCCAGCATTTT
CASSLGQNSNQPQHF
>few|-|TRBV6-1|TRBJ2-3
TGTGCCAGCAGTGCACCTACAACGGCGCCAGATACGCAGTATTTT
CASSAPTTAPDTQYF
>few|-|TRBV25-1|TRBJ2-7
TGTGCCAGCAGTGAAAGGACGGAGAACTACGAGCAGTACTTC
CASSERTENYEQYF
>many|-|TRBV9|TRBJ2-1
TGTGCCAGCAGCGGGGCCCCAGGACTAGAGCAGTTCTTC
CASSGAPGLEQFF
>few|TRBD1|TRBV15|TRBJ2-1
TGTGCCACCAGCAGAGACAGGGGGTGGAATGAGCAGTTCTTC
CATSRDRGWNEQFF
>few|-|TRBV7-9|TRBJ1-6
TGTGCCAGCAGCTTAGACGGACTCCGTTTCGGATCACCCCTCCACTTT
CASSLDGLRFGSPLHF
>-|-|TRBV13|TRBJ1-5
TGTGCCAGCACCGATCAGCCCCAGCATTTT
CASTDQPQHF
>once|-|TRBV20-1|TRBJ1-5
TGCAGTGCTAGAAACCGGGACACCCATCAGCCCCAGCATTTT
CSARNRDTHQPQHF
>few|-|TRBV7-9|TRBJ1-1
TGTGCCAGCAGCACAGGGATGGTCACTGAAGCTTTCTTT
CASSTGMVTEAFF
>-|TRBD1|TRBV20-1|TRBJ2-6
TGCAGTGCTAGAGCCCAGGGACAGGGCTCTGGGGCCAACGTCCTGACTTTC
CSARAQGQGSGANVLTF
>-|-|TRBV6-2/TRBV6-3|TRBJ1-5
TGTGCCAGCAGCATAGGGGGTTGGGATCAGCCCCAGCATTTT
CASSIGGWDQPQHF
>few|-|TRBV2|TRBJ2-5
TGTGCCAGCAGAAGGGTGGAGACCCAGTACTTC
CASRRVETQYF
>-|TRBD2|TRBV5-1|TRBJ2-2
TGCGCCAGCAGCTTGGGACTAGCGGGGGAGCTGTTTTTT
CASSLGLAGELFF
>-|-|TRBV7-2|TRBJ1-6
TGTGCCAGCAGCTTATTAGGGGTTGGGTCACCCCTCCACTTT
CASSLLGVGSPLHF
>few|-|TRBV4-2|TRBJ2-4
TGTGCCAGCAGCCAAGATGTTGGGAAAGCCAAAAACATTCAGTACTTC
CASSQDVGKAKNIQYF
>few|TRBD1|TRBV27|TRBJ2-7
TGTGCCAGCAGATTTTCCGGGACAGCGGACTACGAGCAGTACTTC
CASRFSGTADYEQYF
>many|-|TRBV27|TRBJ2-2
TGTGCCAGCAGTTCGTACCTACGGGGGGCGGGTACCGGGGAGCTGTTTTTT
CASSSYLRGAGTGELFF
>few|-|TRBV5-1|TRBJ1-1
TGCGCCAGCAGCTTGCAAGGTGTAGGCGACACTGAAGCTTTCTTT
CASSLQGVGDTEAFF
>-|-|TRBV4-3|TRBJ2-3
TGCGCCAGCAGCCAAGATGGAGGGGTGGGGGGCACAGATACGCAGTATTTT
CASSQDGGVGGTDTQYF
>-|-|TRBV3-1|TRBJ1-5
TGTGCCAGCAGCCAAGCGATCGTGGGTCAGCCCCAGCATTTT
CASSQAIVGQPQHF
>few|-|TRBV7-9|TRBJ2-3
TGTGCCAGCAGCCCAACTGCGGTGCTCCCGGATACGCAGTATTTT
CASSPTAVLPDTQYF